This T cell receptor beta chain was observed in a study of spatial heterogeneity in lung cancer. About the study: Consistent detection of more beta-chain than alpha-chain sequences was observed.

The CDR3 length is 14 residues. The V and J ends lost 6 bases and 3 bases, in that order; junction bases with no gene match: 4. Time point: blood at routine non-recurrence follow-up after resection. Researchers sequenced whole RNA taken from tumor, nontumor lung or frozen PBMC without sorting. This clonotype has a count of ten or more. TCRdb redid the calling of the 5' RACE reads with MiXCR, one entry per CDR3 protein. The sample consists of about 25,000 distinct CDR3 sequences, 6% of them appearing once. The origin of this receptor is a male donor with early-stage non-small cell lung cancer. The specimen was PBMCs, collected at follow-up. J is TRBJ2-3 and V is TRBV12-3 or TRBV12-4; 9 nucleotides agree with TRBD1. This chain's CDR3 is CASSQQGATDTQYF. Here the CDR3 DNA reads TGTGCCAGCAGCCAACAGGGGGCAACAGATACGCAGTATTTT.